The rows below give T cell receptor beta chains drawn from one sample of a study of CD8 T cells in ankylosing spondylitis. Using its own MiXCR run on the 5' RACE reads, TCRdb lists one record per CDR3 protein. Found here are a few hundred thousand distinct CDR3 sequences, roughly 11% of them singletons; the top ten hold more than 7%. The sequenced sample was blood, either unsorted or a sorted T cell fraction (not recorded which). The receptors originated from a female donor with ankylosing spondylitis or in good health (not recorded which). CDR3s include the opening cysteine and the closing phenylalanine or tryptophan.

V gene: TRBV18
CDR3 protein: CASYQAKNTEAFF

V gene: TRBV18
CDR3 protein: CASSPPLRITGELFF

V gene: TRBV5-5
CDR3 protein: CASSSRGSGNTIYF

V gene: TRBV11-2
CDR3 protein: CATAQTGLNEQYF

V gene: TRBV3-1
CDR3 protein: CASSLWVSTDTQYF

V gene: TRBV5-5
CDR3 protein: CASSGGTGEVWNEQFF

V gene: TRBV25-1
CDR3 protein: CASSEELILGTDTQYF

V gene: TRBV10-1
CDR3 protein: CASSVQGVTDTQYF

V gene: TRBV11-2
CDR3 protein: CASSLSRGKNTEAFF

V gene: TRBV20-1
CDR3 protein: CSARQLRGIGGYTF

V gene: TRBV12-3/TRBV12-4
CDR3 protein: CASSFGTGGYGYTF

V gene: TRBV20-1
CDR3 protein: CSARAGLSSPLHF

V gene: TRBV20-1
CDR3 protein: CSARDPSYVGNTIYF

V gene: TRBV5-1
CDR3 protein: CASSLNPQGANLVDEQYF

V gene: TRBV20-1
CDR3 protein: CSAKAPTGRNTEAFF

V gene: TRBV12-3/TRBV12-4
CDR3 protein: CASSLGGGGYYGYTF

V gene: TRBV29-1
CDR3 protein: CSVDPGSEQFF

V gene: TRBV6-2/TRBV6-3
CDR3 protein: CASNQLGGIGELFF

V gene: TRBV2
CDR3 protein: CASKASGSIHEQYF

V gene: TRBV29-1
CDR3 protein: CSEGGGGYGYTF

V gene: TRBV11-1
CDR3 protein: CASSGPGQRSSYNSPLHF

V gene: TRBV5-6
CDR3 protein: CASSPRVPGANQPQHF

V gene: TRBV5-1
CDR3 protein: CASSSGQGHEKLFF

V gene: TRBV20-1
CDR3 protein: CSAPTPTDTQYF

V gene: TRBV9
CDR3 protein: CASSTRSLGSEAFF

V gene: TRBV10-3
CDR3 protein: CAITENQGDAYEQYF

V gene: TRBV28
CDR3 protein: CASSRLTDTQYF

V gene: TRBV20-1
CDR3 protein: CSASQRLANEQFF

V gene: TRBV7-9
CDR3 protein: CASSPRQGGSDTQYF

V gene: TRBV7-8
CDR3 protein: CASSSSHGGKQYF

V gene: TRBV20-1
CDR3 protein: CSARDPGHGSGNTIYF

V gene: TRBV7-2
CDR3 protein: CASRLAGPYEQYF

V gene: TRBV5-1
CDR3 protein: CASSVGLAWNEQFF

V gene: TRBV14
CDR3 protein: CASSQAVSNTGELFF

V gene: TRBV10-3
CDR3 protein: CAISSGGYEQYF

V gene: TRBV12-3/TRBV12-4
CDR3 protein: CASTVTGNYGYTF

V gene: TRBV20-1
CDR3 protein: CCARTNLGSSSYNEQFF

V gene: TRBV7-9
CDR3 protein: CASSLGGIPYEQYF

V gene: TRBV20-1
CDR3 protein: CSARDIGYETPSGYF

V gene: TRBV5-1
CDR3 protein: CASSFGDRAHEQYF

V gene: TRBV7-8
CDR3 protein: CASIQTESSYEQYF

V gene: TRBV5-1
CDR3 protein: CATRMGTGPSETQYF

V gene: TRBV7-2
CDR3 protein: CASSFPSSGGSYNEQFF

V gene: TRBV6-2/TRBV6-3
CDR3 protein: CASSRGALDLRETQYF

V gene: TRBV20-1
CDR3 protein: CSARDPLGRGEQYF

V gene: TRBV6-1
CDR3 protein: CASSIVRGNEQFF

V gene: TRBV24-1
CDR3 protein: CATSQTGSYGYTF

V gene: TRBV2
CDR3 protein: CASSDSGTDTQYF

V gene: TRBV20-1
CDR3 protein: CSQRAGNVGNEQFF

V gene: TRBV27
CDR3 protein: CASSLRTGHNEQFF

V gene: TRBV20-1
CDR3 protein: CSARGLGLAGNEQFF

V gene: TRBV5-1
CDR3 protein: CASSFYRGKETQYF

V gene: TRBV29-1
CDR3 protein: CSVASASNWAAETF

V gene: TRBV25-1
CDR3 protein: CASGSPGLRDEQFF